This T cell receptor (beta chain) was identified in a study of post-analysis software for immune sequencing data. Study overall: Patients had relapsing-remitting, secondary progressive or progressive-relapsing multiple sclerosis; some lacked subtype.

Of note for this clonotype: A read error may be the cause here, since a much bigger clone is one base away.

Prepared TCR beta cDNA libraries contained unique molecular identifiers. From the PCR reads, TCRdb called clonotypes with MiXCR, one entry per CDR3 protein. The data contain about 170,000 distinct CDR3 sequences, over 25% of them singletons. This clonotype was sampled from a girl aged 10-17 years with multiple sclerosis. The specimen was blood.

This chain's CDR3 is CSASGSGARDADTQYF. CDR3 in DNA: TGCAGTGCTAGTGGAAGCGGGGCGAGGGACGCAGATACGCAGTATTTT. The rearrangement joins TRBV20-1 to TRBJ2-3, with 7 positions matching TRBD2. Germline values: CDR1 DFQATT, CDR2 SNEGSKA (reference sequence). Trimming took 3 bases from V and 4 from J; bases not matched to a gene: 13. The CDR3 runs to 16 residues.